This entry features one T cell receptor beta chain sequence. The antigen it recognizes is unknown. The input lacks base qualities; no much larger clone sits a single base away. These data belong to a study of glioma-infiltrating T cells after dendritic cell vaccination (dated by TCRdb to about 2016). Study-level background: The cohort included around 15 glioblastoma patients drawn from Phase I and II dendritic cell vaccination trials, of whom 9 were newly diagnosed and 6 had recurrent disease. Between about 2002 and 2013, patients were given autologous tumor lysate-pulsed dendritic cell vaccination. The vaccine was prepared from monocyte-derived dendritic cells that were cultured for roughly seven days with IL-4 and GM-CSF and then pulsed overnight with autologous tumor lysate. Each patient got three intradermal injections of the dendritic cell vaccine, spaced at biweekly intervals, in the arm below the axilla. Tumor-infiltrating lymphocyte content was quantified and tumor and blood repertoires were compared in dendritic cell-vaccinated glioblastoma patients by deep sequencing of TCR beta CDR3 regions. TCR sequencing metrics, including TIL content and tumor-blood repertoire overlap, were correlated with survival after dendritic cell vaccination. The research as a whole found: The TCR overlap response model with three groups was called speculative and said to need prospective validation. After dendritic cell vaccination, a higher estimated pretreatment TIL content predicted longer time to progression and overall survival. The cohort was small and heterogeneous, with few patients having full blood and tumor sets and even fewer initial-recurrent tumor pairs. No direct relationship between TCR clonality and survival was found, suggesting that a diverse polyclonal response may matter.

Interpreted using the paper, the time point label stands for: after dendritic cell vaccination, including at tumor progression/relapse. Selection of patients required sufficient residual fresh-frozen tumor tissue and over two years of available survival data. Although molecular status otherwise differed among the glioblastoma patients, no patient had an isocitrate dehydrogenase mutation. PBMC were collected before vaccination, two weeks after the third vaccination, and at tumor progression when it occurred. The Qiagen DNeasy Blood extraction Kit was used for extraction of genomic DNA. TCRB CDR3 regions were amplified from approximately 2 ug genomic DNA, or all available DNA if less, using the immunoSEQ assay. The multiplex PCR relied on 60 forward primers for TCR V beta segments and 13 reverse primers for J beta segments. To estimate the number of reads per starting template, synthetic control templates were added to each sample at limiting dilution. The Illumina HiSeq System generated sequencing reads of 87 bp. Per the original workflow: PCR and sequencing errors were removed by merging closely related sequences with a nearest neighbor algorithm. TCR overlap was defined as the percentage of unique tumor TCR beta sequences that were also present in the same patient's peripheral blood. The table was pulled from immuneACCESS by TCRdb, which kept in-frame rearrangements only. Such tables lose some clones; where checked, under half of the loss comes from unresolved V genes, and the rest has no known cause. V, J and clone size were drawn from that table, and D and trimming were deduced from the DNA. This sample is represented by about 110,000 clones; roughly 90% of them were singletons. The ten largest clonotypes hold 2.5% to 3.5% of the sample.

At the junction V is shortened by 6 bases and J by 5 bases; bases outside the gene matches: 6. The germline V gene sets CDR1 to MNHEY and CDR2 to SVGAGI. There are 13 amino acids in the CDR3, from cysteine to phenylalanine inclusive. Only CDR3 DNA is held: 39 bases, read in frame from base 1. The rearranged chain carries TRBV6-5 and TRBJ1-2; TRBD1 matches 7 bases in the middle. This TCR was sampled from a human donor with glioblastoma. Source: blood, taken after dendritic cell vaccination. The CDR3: CASSPDRSYGYTF. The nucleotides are TGTGCCAGCAGCCCGGACAGGTCATATGGCTACACCTTC.